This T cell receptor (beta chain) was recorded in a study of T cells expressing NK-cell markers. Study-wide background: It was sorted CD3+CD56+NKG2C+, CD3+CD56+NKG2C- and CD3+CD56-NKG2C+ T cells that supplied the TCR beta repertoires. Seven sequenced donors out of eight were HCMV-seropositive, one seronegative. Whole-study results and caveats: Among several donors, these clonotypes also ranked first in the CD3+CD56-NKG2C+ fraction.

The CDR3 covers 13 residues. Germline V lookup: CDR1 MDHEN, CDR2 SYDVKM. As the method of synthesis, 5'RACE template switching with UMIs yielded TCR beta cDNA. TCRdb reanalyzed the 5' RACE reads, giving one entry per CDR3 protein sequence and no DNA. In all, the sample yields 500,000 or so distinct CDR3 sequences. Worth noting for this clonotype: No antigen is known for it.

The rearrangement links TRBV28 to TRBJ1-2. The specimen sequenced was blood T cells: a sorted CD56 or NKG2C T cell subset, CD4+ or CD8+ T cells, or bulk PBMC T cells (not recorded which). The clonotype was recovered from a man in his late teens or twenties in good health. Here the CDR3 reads CASSFPNRLGYTF.